This is a list of T cell receptor beta chains from one sample in a study of cytomegalovirus exposure and HLA in healthy donors. Produced via immunoSEQ multiplex PCR; TCRdb's table is partial and in-frame only. The sample has approximately 130,000 clones, more than 60% seen once; the top ten hold approximately 9.6%. Input material: PBMCs. The receptors stem from a woman aged 50 to 60 in good health and CMV-seropositive. Both conserved end residues are part of each CDR3. D genes are given only for firm matches. A clone size is listed for some rows: how often the clone was seen (once, few, many), or a class if it is expanded.

J gene | D gene | clone size | V gene | CDR3 protein | CDR3 DNA
TRBJ2-7 | TRBD2 | - | TRBV10-3 | CAISESERESFGEQYF | TGTGCCATCAGTGAGTCTGAGCGGGAGTCTTTCGGGGAGCAGTACTTC
TRBJ2-5 | - | - | TRBV7-2 | CASSYAPGGVRQTQYF | TGTGCCAGCAGCTACGCTCCGGGGGGCGTCAGGCAGACCCAGTACTTC
TRBJ1-5 | - | - | TRBV4-3 | CASSPPGSNQPQHF | TGCGCCAGCAGCCCCCCGGGTAGCAATCAGCCCCAGCATTTT
TRBJ2-3 | TRBD1 | once | TRBV7-9 | CASSLLDRGDTQYF | TGTGCCAGCAGCTTATTGGACAGGGGGGATACGCAGTATTTT
TRBJ2-7 | TRBD2 | - | TRBV5-4 | CASSRRLAGISYEQYF | TGTGCCAGCAGTCGGCGACTAGCGGGGATCTCCTACGAGCAGTACTTC
TRBJ2-3 | - | - | TRBV4-3 | CASSQELVWSGTPDTQYF | TGCGCCAGCAGCCAAGAACTCGTGTGGAGCGGAACCCCAGATACGCAGTATTTT
TRBJ2-7 | - | - | TRBV30 | CAWSVYRVPEQYF | TGTGCCTGGAGTGTATATAGAGTTCCCGAGCAGTACTTC
TRBJ1-3 | - | once | TRBV9 | CASSVDQGAFSGNTIYF | TGTGCCAGCAGCGTAGACCAGGGTGCTTTTTCTGGAAACACCATATATTTT
TRBJ2-5 | TRBD1 | few | TRBV11-2 | CASRRGRAPLPQETQYF | TGTGCCAGCAGGAGGGGGCGGGCCCCACTGCCCCAAGAGACCCAGTACTTC
TRBJ1-2 | - | - | TRBV27 | CASRFQGLGGYTF | TGTGCCAGCAGATTCCAGGGGTTAGGGGGCTACACCTTC
TRBJ2-3 | TRBD2 | - | TRBV13 | CASSQGLAGGDTQYF | TGTGCCAGCAGCCAAGGACTAGCGGGAGGAGATACGCAGTATTTT
TRBJ2-7 | TRBD1 | - | TRBV6-6 | CASSFWDSGGSYEQYF | TGTGCCAGCAGTTTCTGGGATTCAGGGGGCTCCTACGAGCAGTACTTC
TRBJ1-2 | TRBD1 | few | TRBV27 | CASQSGQGNYGYTF | TGTGCCAGCCAGAGCGGACAGGGCAACTATGGCTACACCTTC
TRBJ2-5 | TRBD1 | - | TRBV7-2 | CASSFGTAKETQYF | TGTGCCAGCAGTTTCGGGACAGCCAAAGAGACCCAGTACTTC
TRBJ1-1 | - | - | TRBV27 | CASSLIPGRANTEAFF | TGTGCCAGCAGTTTGATCCCTGGCAGGGCGAACACTGAAGCTTTCTTT
TRBJ1-2 | - | once | TRBV9 | CASSVRTGAYYGYTF | TGTGCCAGCAGCGTTAGAACAGGAGCTTACTATGGCTACACCTTC
TRBJ1-2 | - | few | TRBV6-5 | CASSYSRTNYGYTF | TGTGCCAGCAGTTACTCGCGGACTAACTATGGCTACACCTTC
TRBJ1-1 | - | - | TRBV5-1 | CASSLPPGGRAEAFF | TGCGCCAGCAGCCTACCCCCGGGGGGCAGGGCTGAAGCTTTCTTT
TRBJ1-1 | - | once | TRBV5-8 | CASPSVAWRGNTEAFF | TGTGCCAGCCCTTCCGTCGCCTGGCGGGGCAACACTGAAGCTTTCTTT
TRBJ2-1 | TRBD1 | - | TRBV7-8 | CASSADGQGYYNEQFF | TGTGCCAGCAGCGCGGATGGACAGGGTTACTACAATGAGCAGTTCTTC
TRBJ2-7 | - | few | TRBV25-1 | CASSGQWVYEQYF | TGTGCCAGCAGCGGACAGTGGGTCTACGAGCAGTACTTC
TRBJ2-4 | TRBD1 | - | TRBV2 | CANRQGEGKNIQYF | TGTGCCAACCGACAGGGGGAAGGCAAAAACATTCAGTACTTC
TRBJ2-1 | - | - | TRBV7-3 | CASSLSHHGGGRYNEQFF | TGTGCCAGCAGCTTATCCCACCACGGCGGAGGACGGTACAATGAGCAGTTCTTC
TRBJ2-1 | TRBD2 | once | TRBV29-1 | CSVTSGSLREQFF | TGCAGCGTGACTAGCGGGAGCCTTAGGGAGCAGTTCTTC
TRBJ2-7 | TRBD2 | - | TRBV7-2 | CASSLHGGAWYEQYF | TGTGCCAGCAGCTTACACGGGGGGGCGTGGTACGAGCAGTACTTC
TRBJ2-7 | - | - | TRBV25-1 | CASGEEGLYF | TGTGCCAGCGGGGAGGAGGGGCTCTACTTC
TRBJ1-1 | - | - | TRBV18 | CASSPRDQGTEAFF | TGTGCCAGCTCACCCCGAGACCAGGGCACTGAAGCTTTCTTT